This T cell receptor beta chain was retrieved from a study of blood T cell repertoires in COVID-19. Overall study context: COVID-19 samples collected from the United States, Italy and Spain covered acute and convalescent phases.

The germline V gene has CDR1 SEHNR and CDR2 FQNEAQ (reference sequence). With 5 bases removed from V and 4 bases from J, the gap between germline ends came to 11 bases. The CDR3 runs to 13 residues. Produced via immunoSEQ multiplex PCR; TCRdb's table is partial and in-frame only. The sample holds nearly 200,000 clones; roughly nine tenths are singletons and the top ten take approximately 8%. Cohort 3 donors were reported recovered after two negative PCRs, clearance, or symptom resolution. The specimen was PBMCs or T cells enriched from blood (not recorded which). The V and J genes are TRBV7-9 and TRBJ2-5; D perhaps matches TRBD1 (5 bases). The origin of this receptor is a woman aged 18-35 years who had recovered from COVID-19. The CDR3 DNA reads TGTGCCAGCAGCAACCAGGGATTAGAGACCCAGTACTTC. Protein sequence: CASSNQGLETQYF. The complete variable domain, with remaining parts taken from reference TRBV7-9 and TRBJ2-5, reads DTGVSQNPRHKITKRGQNVTFRCDPISEHNRLYWYRQTLGQGPEFLTYFQNEAQLEKSRLLSDRFSAERPKGSFSTLEIQRTEQGDSAMYLCASSNQGLETQYFGPGTRLLVL.